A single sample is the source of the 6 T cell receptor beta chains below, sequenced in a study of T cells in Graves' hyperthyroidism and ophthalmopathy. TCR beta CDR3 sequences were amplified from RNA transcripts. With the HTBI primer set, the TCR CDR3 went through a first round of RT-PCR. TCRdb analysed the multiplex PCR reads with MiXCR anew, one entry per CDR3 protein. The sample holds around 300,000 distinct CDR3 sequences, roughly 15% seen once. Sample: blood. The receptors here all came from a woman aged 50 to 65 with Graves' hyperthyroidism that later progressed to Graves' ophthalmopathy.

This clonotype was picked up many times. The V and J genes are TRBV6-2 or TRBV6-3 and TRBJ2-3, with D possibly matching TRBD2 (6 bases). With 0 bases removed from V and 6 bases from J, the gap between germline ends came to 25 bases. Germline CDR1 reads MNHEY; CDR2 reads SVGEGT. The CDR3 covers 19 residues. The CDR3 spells CASSYSVLLAELHVDTQYF. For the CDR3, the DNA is TGTGCCAGCAGTTACTCGGTACTTTTAGCGGAACTCCATGTTGATACGCAGTATTTT.

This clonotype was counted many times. The CDR3 DNA sequence: TGCAGTGCCGTGCCCACACACGGATCAAGCACAGATACGCAGTATTTT. Residues: CSAVPTHGSSTDTQYF. The chain has TRBV20-1 and TRBJ2-3, with D unclear. Germline V gives CDR1 DFQATT, CDR2 SNEGSKA (reference sequence). This CDR3 is 16 amino acids long. V lost 6 bases to trimming and J lost 0 bases, with 19 bases between them.

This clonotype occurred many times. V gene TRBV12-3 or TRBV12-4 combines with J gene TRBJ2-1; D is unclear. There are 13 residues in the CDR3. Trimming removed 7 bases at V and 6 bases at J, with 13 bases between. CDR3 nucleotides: TGTGCCAGCACCCCTGGTCGGGCCAATGAGCAGTTCTTC. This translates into CASTPGRANEQFF.

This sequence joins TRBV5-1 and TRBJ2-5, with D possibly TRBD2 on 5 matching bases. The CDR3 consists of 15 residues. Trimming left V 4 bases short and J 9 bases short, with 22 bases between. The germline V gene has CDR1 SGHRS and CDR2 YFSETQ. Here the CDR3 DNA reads TGCGCCAGCAGCCGACTGGCCGTGGGCAAGGAGGCCCAGTACTTC. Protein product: CASSRLAVGKEAQYF.

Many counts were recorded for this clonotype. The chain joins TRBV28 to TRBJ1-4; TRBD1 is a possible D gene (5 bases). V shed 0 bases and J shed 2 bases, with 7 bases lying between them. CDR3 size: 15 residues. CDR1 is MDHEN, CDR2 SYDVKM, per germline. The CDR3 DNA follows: TGTGCCAGCAGTTTATGGAGACAGACTAATGAAAAACTGTTTTTT. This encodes CASSLWRQTNEKLFF.

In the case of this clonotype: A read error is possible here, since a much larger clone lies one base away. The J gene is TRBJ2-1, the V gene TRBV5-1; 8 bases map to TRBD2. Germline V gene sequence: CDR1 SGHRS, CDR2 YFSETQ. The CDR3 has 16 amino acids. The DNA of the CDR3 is TGCACCAGCAGCCCCCGGGGTGTTAGCGGGATTGGTGAGCAGTTCTTC. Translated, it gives CTSSPRGVSGIGEQFF.